The T cell receptor beta chain under discussion was sequenced for a study of regulatory T cells in long-lasting Graves disease. Study-wide results and limits: It is possible that accuracy was reduced by the small size of the sample.

Assembly of TCR beta libraries relied on iRepertoire HTBI primers together with Arm-PCR of CDR3 regions. TCRdb re-derived calls from the multiplex PCR reads in MiXCR, one entry per CDR3 protein. The sample carries around 230,000 distinct CDR3 sequences, about 16% recorded once. This clonotype was observed many times. No antigen is known for it. Trimming left V 5 bases short and J 6 bases short, with 13 bases between. The CDR3 consists of 13 residues. In germline, CDR1 is DFQATT, CDR2 SNEGSKA (reference sequence). Time point indicated: newly diagnosed GD, antithyroid drugs for less than 3 months. After RNA was extracted from PBMCs, the TCR library was made from it. Patients hailed from an endocrinology department in Xi'an, China.

Sequencing used peripheral blood mononuclear cells (PBMCs), obtained at new diagnosis, from a patient treated with antithyroid drugs. The gene calls are TRBV20-1 and TRBJ1-4; D is unresolved. This TCR was sampled from a female donor with Graves disease. CDR3 nucleotides: TGCAGTGCTCGAGGTGGCTATGATGAAAAACTGTTTTTT. Translating gives CSARGGYDEKLFF.